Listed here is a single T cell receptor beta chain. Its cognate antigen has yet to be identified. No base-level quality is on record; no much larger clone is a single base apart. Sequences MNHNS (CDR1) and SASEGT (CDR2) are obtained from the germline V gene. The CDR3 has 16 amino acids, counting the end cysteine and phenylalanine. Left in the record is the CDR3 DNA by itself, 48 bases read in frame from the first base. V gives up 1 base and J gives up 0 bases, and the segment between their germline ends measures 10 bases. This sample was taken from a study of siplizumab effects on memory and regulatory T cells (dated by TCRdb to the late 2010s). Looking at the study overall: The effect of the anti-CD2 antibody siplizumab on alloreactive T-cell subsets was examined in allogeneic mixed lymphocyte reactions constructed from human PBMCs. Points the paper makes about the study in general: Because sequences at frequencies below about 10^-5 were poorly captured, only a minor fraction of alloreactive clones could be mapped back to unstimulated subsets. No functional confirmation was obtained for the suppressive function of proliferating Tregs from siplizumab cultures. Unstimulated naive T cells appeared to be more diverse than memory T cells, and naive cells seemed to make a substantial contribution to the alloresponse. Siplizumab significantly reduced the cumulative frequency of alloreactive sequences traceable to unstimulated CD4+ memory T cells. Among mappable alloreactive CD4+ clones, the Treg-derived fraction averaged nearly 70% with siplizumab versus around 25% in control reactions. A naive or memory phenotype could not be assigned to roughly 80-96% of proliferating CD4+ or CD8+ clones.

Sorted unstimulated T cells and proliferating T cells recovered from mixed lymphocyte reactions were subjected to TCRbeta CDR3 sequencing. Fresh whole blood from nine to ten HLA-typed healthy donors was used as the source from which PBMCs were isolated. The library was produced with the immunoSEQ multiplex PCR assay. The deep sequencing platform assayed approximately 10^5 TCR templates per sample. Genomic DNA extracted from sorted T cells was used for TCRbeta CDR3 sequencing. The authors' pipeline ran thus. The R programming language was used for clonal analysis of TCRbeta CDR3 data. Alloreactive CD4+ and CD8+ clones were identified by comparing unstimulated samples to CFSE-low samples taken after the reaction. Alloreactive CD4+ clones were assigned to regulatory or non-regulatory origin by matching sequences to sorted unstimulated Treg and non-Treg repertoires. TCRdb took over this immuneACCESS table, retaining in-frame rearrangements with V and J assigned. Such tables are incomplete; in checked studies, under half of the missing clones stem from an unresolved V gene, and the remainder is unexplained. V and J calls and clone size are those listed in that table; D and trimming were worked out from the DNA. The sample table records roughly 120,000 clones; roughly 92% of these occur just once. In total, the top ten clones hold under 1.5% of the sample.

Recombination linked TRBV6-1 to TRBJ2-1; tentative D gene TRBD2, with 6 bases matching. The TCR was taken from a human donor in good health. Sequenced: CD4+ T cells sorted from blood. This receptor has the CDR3 CASSEEGGTSYNEQFF. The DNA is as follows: TGTGCCAGCAGTGAAGAGGGCGGGACCTCCTACAATGAGCAGTTCTTC.